These T cell receptor beta chains were read from a single sample in a study of OX40 agonist ivuxolimab in advanced cancers. Clones were read by immunoSEQ multiplex PCR, and TCRdb kept only the in-frame ones, dropping some. Of some 78,000 clones listed, approximately 90% were seen once; the top ten hold 0.45% to 0.55%. Sequences were derived from CD4+ or CD8+ T cells sorted from blood, sampled in a trial of the OX40 agonist ivuxolimab. These receptor sequences come from an adult with an advanced solid tumor such as melanoma, head and neck, liver or kidney cancer. CDR3s include the opening cysteine and the closing phenylalanine or tryptophan. D genes are given only for firm matches. Not every row has a clone size; where given, it reads once, few, many or a size class.

DNA	CDR3	D	size	V	J
TGTGCCAGCTCACCGCAGGGGACCCTCTACGAGCAGTACTTC	CASSPQGTLYEQYF	NA	NA	TRBV18	TRBJ2-7
TGTGCCAGCTCACTTCCGGCGTTCTCCTACGAGCAGTACTTC	CASSLPAFSYEQYF	NA	NA	TRBV18	TRBJ2-7
TGCGCCAGCAGCCAAGTGGGACAGGGATTGTCCTATGGCTACACCTTC	CASSQVGQGLSYGYTF	TRBD1	NA	TRBV4-3	TRBJ1-2
TGTGCCAGCGGGCGAGGGGGGGGGCAAGAGACCCAGTACTTC	CASGRGGGQETQYF	NA	NA	TRBV6-6	TRBJ2-5
TGCGCCAGCAGCTTGGACGGCCTAGCGGGGGCTTGGGATACGCAGTATTTT	CASSLDGLAGAWDTQYF	TRBD2	NA	TRBV5-1	TRBJ2-3
TGTGCCAGCAGCACCGGGACAGGGAACCACGAGCAGTACTTC	CASSTGTGNHEQYF	TRBD1	once	TRBV7-2	TRBJ2-7
TGTGCCAGCATGGGCCCCCCTCTGAGACAGGTTGCCTCTGGGGCCAACGTCCTGACTTTC	CASMGPPLRQVASGANVLTF	NA	NA	TRBV2	TRBJ2-6
TGTGCCAGCAGCCAAAGCTCTGGAAACACCATATATTTT	CASSQSSGNTIYF	NA	NA	TRBV4-2	TRBJ1-3
TGCGCCAGCAGCACCCAGACCGGGACTGTAAACACTGAAGCTTTCTTT	CASSTQTGTVNTEAFF	NA	NA	TRBV5-1	TRBJ1-1
TGTGCCAGCGGGGGCAGTCTGAACACTGAAGCTTTCTTT	CASGGSLNTEAFF	NA	NA	TRBV6-1	TRBJ1-1
TGTGCCACCACCGTTGGGGCGGGAGAGACCCAGTACTTC	CATTVGAGETQYF	NA	NA	TRBV6-5	TRBJ2-5
TGTGCCAGCAGTCGCGGGGGTGAAGCTTTCTTT	CASSRGGEAFF	NA	few	TRBV7-9	TRBJ1-1
TGTGCCAGCAGTCCTGCTGCTAGTGGAACCGGGGAGCTGTTTTTT	CASSPAASGTGELFF	NA	NA	TRBV5-4	TRBJ2-2
TGTGCCAGCAGCAGTGGGGGGGCCGGGGAGCTGTTTTTT	CASSSGGAGELFF	TRBD2	NA	TRBV5-4	TRBJ2-2
TGTGCCAGCAGTCCCCAGGTAGGGGATACTGAAGCTTTCTTT	CASSPQVGDTEAFF	NA	NA	TRBV27	TRBJ1-1
TGTGCCAGCAGCTTAGATAGCGGGGGGTCCCCGGCGCAGTATTTT	CASSLDSGGSPAQYF	TRBD2	NA	TRBV7-6	TRBJ2-3
TGTGCCAGCAGCTTAGGGACTAGCCGGGACGAGCAGTACTTC	CASSLGTSRDEQYF	TRBD2	NA	TRBV7-2	TRBJ2-7
TGTGCCAGCAGTTTAGGGCCGGGGGGACGTAATGAAAAACTGTTTTTT	CASSLGPGGRNEKLFF	NA	NA	TRBV27	TRBJ1-4
TGTGCCAGCAGTTATAAGGTGGGGACCCAGCCCCAGCATTTT	CASSYKVGTQPQHF	NA	NA	TRBV6-5	TRBJ1-5
TGTGCCAGCAGTACCCATAGGGACAGGAGAAACACCATATATTTT	CASSTHRDRRNTIYF	TRBD1	few	TRBV6-1	TRBJ1-3
TGTGCCAGTAGTATTTGGGGGGGCACTTACAATGAGCAGTTCTTC	CASSIWGGTYNEQFF	NA	NA	TRBV19	TRBJ2-1
TGTGCCAGCAGCAGGGGGCAGGCTATGGAGACCCAGTACTTC	CASSRGQAMETQYF	TRBD1	NA	TRBV6-1	TRBJ2-5
TGTGCCAGCCGAAACGACAGGGACGCCCCCGTGAACACTGAAGCTTTCTTT	CASRNDRDAPVNTEAFF	TRBD1	NA	TRBV7-8	TRBJ1-1
TGTGCCAGCAGCTTAGGGGCAGGACGCTCTGGAAACACCATATATTTT	CASSLGAGRSGNTIYF	NA	NA	TRBV11-2	TRBJ1-3
TGCGCCAGCAGCTTGGCTTCGCGTGGCTCAAACAATGAGCAGTTCTTC	CASSLASRGSNNEQFF	NA	NA	TRBV5-1	TRBJ2-1
TGTGCCAGCAGGGGGACAGGGGGCTTGGGTGAGCAGTTCTTC	CASRGTGGLGEQFF	TRBD1	NA	TRBV2	TRBJ2-1
TGTGCCAGCAGTGAACAGGTACCTGGAAACACCATATATTTT	CASSEQVPGNTIYF	NA	once	TRBV28	TRBJ1-3